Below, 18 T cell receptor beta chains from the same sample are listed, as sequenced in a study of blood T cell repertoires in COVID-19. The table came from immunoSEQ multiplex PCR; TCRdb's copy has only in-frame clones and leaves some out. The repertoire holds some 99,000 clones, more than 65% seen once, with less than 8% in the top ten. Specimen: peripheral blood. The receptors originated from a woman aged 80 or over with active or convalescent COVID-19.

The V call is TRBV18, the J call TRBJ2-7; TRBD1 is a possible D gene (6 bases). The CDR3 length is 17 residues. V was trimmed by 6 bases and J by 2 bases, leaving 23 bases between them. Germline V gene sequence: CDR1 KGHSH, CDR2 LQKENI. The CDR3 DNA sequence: TGTGCCAGCTCCTCAGGCTCGGGGAAGGGGGAAGCCTACGAGCAGTACTTC. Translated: CASSSGSGKGEAYEQYF. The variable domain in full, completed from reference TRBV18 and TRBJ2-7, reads NAGVMQNPRHLVRRRGQEARLRCSPMKGHSHVYWYRQLPEEGLKFMVYLQKENIIDESGMPKERFSAEFPKEGPSILRIQQVVRGDSAAYFCASSSGSGKGEAYEQYFGPGTRLTVT.

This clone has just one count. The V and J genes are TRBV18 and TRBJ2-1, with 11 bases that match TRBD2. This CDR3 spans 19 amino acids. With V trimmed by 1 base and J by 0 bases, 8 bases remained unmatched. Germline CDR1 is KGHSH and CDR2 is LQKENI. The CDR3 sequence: CASSPRGSGRASSYNEQFF. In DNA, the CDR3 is TGTGCCAGCTCACCACGGGGTAGCGGGAGGGCCAGCTCCTACAATGAGCAGTTCTTC.

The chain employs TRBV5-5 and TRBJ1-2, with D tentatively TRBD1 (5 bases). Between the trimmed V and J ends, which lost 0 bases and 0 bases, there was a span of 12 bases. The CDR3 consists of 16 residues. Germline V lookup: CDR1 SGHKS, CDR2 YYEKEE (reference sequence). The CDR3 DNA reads TGTGCCAGCAGCTTGGATTCACAGGCAGCTAACTATGGCTACACCTTC. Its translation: CASSLDSQAANYGYTF. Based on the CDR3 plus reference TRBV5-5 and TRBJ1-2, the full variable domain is DAGVTQSPTHLIKTRGQQVTLRCSPISGHKSVSWYQQVLGQGPQFIFQYYEKEERGRGNFPDRFSARQFPNYSSELNVNALLLGDSALYLCASSLDSQAANYGYTFGSGTRLTVV.

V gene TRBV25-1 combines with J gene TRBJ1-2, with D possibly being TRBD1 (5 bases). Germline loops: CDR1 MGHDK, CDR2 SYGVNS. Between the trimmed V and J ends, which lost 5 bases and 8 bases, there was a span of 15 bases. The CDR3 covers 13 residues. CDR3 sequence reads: CASSLAAGIGYTF. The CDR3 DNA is TGTGCCAGCAGTCTTGCCGCAGGGATAGGCTACACCTTC.

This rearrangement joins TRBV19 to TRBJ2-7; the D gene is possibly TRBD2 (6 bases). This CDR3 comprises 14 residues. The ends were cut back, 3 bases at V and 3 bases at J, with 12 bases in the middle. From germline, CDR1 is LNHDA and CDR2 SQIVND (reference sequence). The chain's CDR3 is CASSMEGFFYEQYF. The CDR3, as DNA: TGTGCCAGTAGTATGGAGGGGTTCTTCTACGAGCAGTACTTC.

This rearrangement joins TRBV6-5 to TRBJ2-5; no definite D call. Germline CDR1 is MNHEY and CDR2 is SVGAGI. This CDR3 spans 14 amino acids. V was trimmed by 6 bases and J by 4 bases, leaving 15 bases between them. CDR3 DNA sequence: TGTGCCAGCAGACAACGACGGAGTTTAGAGACCCAGTACTTC. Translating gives CASRQRRSLETQYF.

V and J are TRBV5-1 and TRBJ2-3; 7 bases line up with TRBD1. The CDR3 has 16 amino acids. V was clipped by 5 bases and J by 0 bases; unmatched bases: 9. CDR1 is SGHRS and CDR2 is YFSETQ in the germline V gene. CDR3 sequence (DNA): TGCGCCAGCAGACCTGGGACAGCTGATAGCACAGATACGCAGTATTTT. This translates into CASRPGTADSTDTQYF.

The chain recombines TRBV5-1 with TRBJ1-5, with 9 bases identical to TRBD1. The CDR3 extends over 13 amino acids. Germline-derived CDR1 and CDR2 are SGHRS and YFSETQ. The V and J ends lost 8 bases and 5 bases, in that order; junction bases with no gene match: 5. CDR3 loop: CASRTGDDQPQHF. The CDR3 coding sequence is TGCGCCAGTAGGACAGGGGACGATCAGCCCCAGCATTTT.

As DNA, the CDR3 is TGTGCCAGTAGTTCGCCGGGTAGCGGGAGGCCAGATACGCAGTATTTT. Protein: CASSSPGSGRPDTQYF. V gene TRBV19 combines with J gene TRBJ2-3; TRBD2 agrees at 10 bases. Germline values: CDR1 LNHDA, CDR2 SQIVND (reference sequence). V lost 5 bases to trimming and J lost 4 bases; unmatched junction nucleotides: 9. The CDR3 runs 16 residues.

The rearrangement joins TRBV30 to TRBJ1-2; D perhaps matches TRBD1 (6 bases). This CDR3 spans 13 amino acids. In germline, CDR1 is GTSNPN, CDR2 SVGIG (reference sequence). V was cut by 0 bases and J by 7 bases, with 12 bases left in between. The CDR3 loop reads CAWSVLRGGGYTF. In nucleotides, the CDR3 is TGTGCCTGGAGTGTATTGAGAGGGGGTGGCTACACCTTC. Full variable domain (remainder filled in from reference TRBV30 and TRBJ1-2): SQTIHQWPATLVQPVGSPLSLECTVEGTSNPNLYWYRQAAGRGLQLLFYSVGIGQISSEVPQNLSASRPQDRQFILSSKKLLLSDSGFYLCAWSVLRGGGYTFGSGTRLTVV.

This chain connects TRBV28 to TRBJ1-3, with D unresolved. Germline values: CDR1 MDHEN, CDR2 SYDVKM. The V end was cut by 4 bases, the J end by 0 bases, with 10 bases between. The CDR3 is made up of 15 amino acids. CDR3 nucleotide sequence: TGTGCCAGCAGTTCTGGCGACTACTCTGGAAACACCATATATTTT. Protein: CASSSGDYSGNTIYF.

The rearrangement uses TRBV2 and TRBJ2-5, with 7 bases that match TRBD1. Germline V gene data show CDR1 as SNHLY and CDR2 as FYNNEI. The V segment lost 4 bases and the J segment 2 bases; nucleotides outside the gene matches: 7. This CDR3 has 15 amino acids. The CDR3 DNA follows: TGTGCCAGCAGTGTCCCAGGGGGACAGCAAGAGACCCAGTACTTC. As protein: CASSVPGGQQETQYF.

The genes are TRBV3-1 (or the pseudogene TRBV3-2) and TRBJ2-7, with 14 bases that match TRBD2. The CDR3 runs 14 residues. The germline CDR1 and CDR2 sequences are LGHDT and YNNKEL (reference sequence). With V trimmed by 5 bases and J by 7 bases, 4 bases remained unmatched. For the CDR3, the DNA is TGTGCCAGCAGCGGGACTAGCGGGAGAGGGGAGCAGTACTTC. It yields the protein CASSGTSGRGEQYF.

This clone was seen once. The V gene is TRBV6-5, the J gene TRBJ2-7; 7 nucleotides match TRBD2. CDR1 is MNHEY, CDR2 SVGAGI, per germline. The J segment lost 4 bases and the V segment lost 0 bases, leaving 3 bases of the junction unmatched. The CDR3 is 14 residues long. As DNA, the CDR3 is TGTGCCAGCAGTTACTCGTCAGCGGGGTACGAGCAGTACTTC. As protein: CASSYSSAGYEQYF.

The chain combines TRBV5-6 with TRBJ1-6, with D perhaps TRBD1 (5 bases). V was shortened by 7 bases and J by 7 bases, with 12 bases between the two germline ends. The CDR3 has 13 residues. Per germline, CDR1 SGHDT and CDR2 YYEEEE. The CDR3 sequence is CASHRNQNSPLHF. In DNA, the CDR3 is TGTGCCAGCCACAGGAACCAGAATTCACCCCTCCACTTT.

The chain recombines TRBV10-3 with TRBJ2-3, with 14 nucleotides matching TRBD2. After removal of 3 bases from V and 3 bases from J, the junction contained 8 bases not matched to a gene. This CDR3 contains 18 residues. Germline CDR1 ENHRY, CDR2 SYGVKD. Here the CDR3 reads CAISDQTSGRAGTDTQYF. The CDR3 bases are TGTGCCATCAGTGACCAGACTAGCGGGAGGGCCGGAACAGATACGCAGTATTTT.

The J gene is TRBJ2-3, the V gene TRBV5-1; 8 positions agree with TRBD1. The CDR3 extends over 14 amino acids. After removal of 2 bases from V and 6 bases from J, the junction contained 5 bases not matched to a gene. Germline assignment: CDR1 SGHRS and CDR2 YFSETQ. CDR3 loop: CASSFGQGGDTQYF. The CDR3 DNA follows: TGCGCCAGCAGCTTTGGACAGGGCGGGGATACGCAGTATTTT.

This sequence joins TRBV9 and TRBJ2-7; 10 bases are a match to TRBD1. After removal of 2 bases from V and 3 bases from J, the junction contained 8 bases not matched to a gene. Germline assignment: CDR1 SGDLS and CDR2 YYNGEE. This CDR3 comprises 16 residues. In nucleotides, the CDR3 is TGTGCCAGCAGCGTGGGGGACAGGGGCGTTTTCTACGAGCAGTACTTC. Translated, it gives CASSVGDRGVFYEQYF.